Shown below are 10 T cell receptor beta chains from a single sample sequenced in a study of blood T cell repertoires in COVID-19. Profiled with immunoSEQ multiplex PCR; TCRdb holds only in-frame clones, not every one. The sample holds around 150,000 clones; around 81% are singletons and the top ten take under 4.5%. What was sequenced was peripheral blood. The receptors shown here come from a woman aged 55 to 70 with acute or convalescent COVID-19.

The chain carries TRBV7-9 and TRBJ2-5; 9 positions agree with TRBD2. V was pared by 3 bases and J by 2 bases, with 4 bases of the junction left unmatched. Per the germline V gene, CDR1 is SEHNR and CDR2 is FQNEAQ (reference sequence). The CDR3 runs 15 residues. CDR3 region: CASSFPSGTQETQYF. The DNA of the CDR3 is TGTGCCAGCAGCTTTCCTAGCGGGACTCAAGAGACCCAGTACTTC.

J is TRBJ1-5 and V is TRBV9; 7 nucleotides match TRBD1. Germline V gene lookup returns CDR1 SGDLS and CDR2 YYNGEE. This CDR3 has 15 residues. Unmatched junction bases numbered 4, after V lost 4 bases and J lost 0 bases. The CDR3 spells CASSRTGYSNQPQHF. CDR3 nucleotide sequence: TGTGCCAGCAGCCGGACAGGATATAGCAATCAGCCCCAGCATTTT.

This rearrangement joins TRBV4-1 to TRBJ2-7; TRBD2 aligns across 12 bases. From germline, CDR1 is MGHRA and CDR2 YSYEKL. The J segment lost 3 bases and the V segment lost 6 bases, leaving 6 bases of the junction unmatched. CDR3 length equals 15 residues. The CDR3 sequence: CASRRLAGEDYEQYF. The DNA of the CDR3 is TGCGCCAGCAGAAGACTAGCGGGAGAGGACTACGAGCAGTACTTC.

As DNA, the CDR3 is TGCAGCGTTGGAGGGGGCGCAGTGGTCACTGAAGCTTTCTTT. As protein: CSVGGGAVVTEAFF. The genes are TRBV29-1 and TRBJ1-1; 7 positions agree with TRBD1. The CDR3 consists of 14 residues. Germline V gives CDR1 SQVTM, CDR2 ANQGSEA. V dropped 4 bases and J dropped 4; count of bases not matched to a gene: 9. Using reference TRBV29-1 and TRBJ1-1 for the parts outside the CDR3, the full variable domain is SAVISQKPSRDICQRGTSLTIQCQVDSQVTMMFWYRQQPGQSLTLIATANQGSEATYESGFVIDKFPISRPNLTFSTLTVSNMSPEDSSIYLCSVGGGAVVTEAFFGQGTRLTVV.

V gene TRBV19 combines with J gene TRBJ2-7, with a weak D call TRBD1 (6 bases). The V gene lost 4 bases and the J gene lost 2 bases, with 9 bases spanning the gap. The germline gives CDR1 LNHDA, CDR2 SQIVND (reference sequence). This CDR3 is built from 13 residues. In DNA form, the CDR3 reads TGTGCCAGTAGTACAGGGGTCCCCTACGAGCAGTACTTC. Amino acid sequence: CASSTGVPYEQYF.

The V gene is TRBV14, the J gene TRBJ2-2, with TRBD1 matching 8 bases. The V and J ends lost 1 base and 6 bases, in that order; junction bases with no gene match: 13. CDR3 length equals 18 residues. Germline-derived CDR1 and CDR2 are SGHDN and FVKESK. The CDR3: CASSQVVQGALYSGELFF. CDR3 in DNA: TGTGCCAGCAGCCAAGTGGTCCAGGGGGCATTGTATTCCGGGGAGCTGTTTTTT.

This chain connects TRBV19 to TRBJ2-6; 8 bases line up with TRBD1. Per germline, CDR1 LNHDA and CDR2 SQIVND (reference sequence). The V and J ends lost 4 bases and 0 bases, in that order; junction bases with no gene match: 11. This CDR3 is 19 amino acids long. CDR3 sequence (DNA): TGTGCCAGTAGTAGGTCCCCGGGACAGGTTATCTCTGGGGCCAACGTCCTGACTTTC. Translating gives CASSRSPGQVISGANVLTF.

The genes are TRBV30 and TRBJ1-6; D unresolved. V lost 0 bases and J lost 11, with 14 bases in between. The CDR3 runs 14 residues. CDR1 and CDR2 (germline): GTSNPN, SVGIG (reference sequence). CDR3 bases: TGTGCCTGGAGTGTGTTGCTCTCGGAGGCACCCCTCCACTTT. It specifies CAWSVLLSEAPLHF.

The chain uses TRBV25-1 and TRBJ1-1, with D perhaps TRBD1 (5 bases). Trimming pared 5 bases from V and 4 bases from J, leaving 14 bases between. Per germline, CDR1 MGHDK and CDR2 SYGVNS. The CDR3 totals 14 residues. The CDR3 DNA reads as TGTGCCAGCAGTCCCTGGGGGGAAATCACTGAAGCTTTCTTT. This gives the protein CASSPWGEITEAFF. Full variable domain (remainder filled in from reference TRBV25-1 and TRBJ1-1): EADIYQTPRYLVIGTGKKITLECSQTMGHDKMYWYQQDPGMELHLIHYSYGVNSTEKGDLSSESTVSRIRTEHFPLTLESARPSHTSQYLCASSPWGEITEAFFGQGTRLTVV.

This clone was counted once. This chain uses TRBV28 with TRBJ1-5; D is undetermined. CDR1 and CDR2 (germline): MDHEN, SYDVKM. The CDR3 length is 16 residues. V lost 3 bases and J lost 0, with 12 bases in between. CDR3 loop: CASSFLVGYSNQPQHF. In DNA, the CDR3 is TGTGCCAGCAGTTTTTTGGTCGGTTATAGCAATCAGCCCCAGCATTTT. The full variable domain, completed using reference TRBV28 and TRBJ1-5, is DVKVTQSSRYLVKRTGEKVFLECVQDMDHENMFWYRQDPGLGLRLIYFSYDVKMKEKGDIPEGYSVSREKKERFSLILESASTNQTSMYLCASSFLVGYSNQPQHFGDGTRLSIL.